Detailed here is one T cell receptor beta chain. Donors likely had unrecorded immune exposures despite being nominally healthy when sampled. The data were obtained in a study of cytomegalovirus exposure and HLA in healthy donors. Germline V gene data show CDR1 as MNHEY and CDR2 as SVGAGI. The CDR3 runs 8 residues. The PCR made use of 60 Vbeta and 13 Jbeta primers. Measured with immunoSEQ multiplex PCR; TCRdb has only the in-frame clones, and not every one. Seen here are approximately 190,000 clones, 65% to 85% observed once, and the top ten hold 6%. This TCR was recovered from a woman between 25 and 40 years old in good health and CMV-seropositive. The specimen sequenced was PBMCs. The rearrangement joins TRBV6-5 to TRBJ2-3, with D possibly matching TRBD2 (6 bases). The chain's CDR3 is CARGGQYF. CDR3 DNA sequence: TGTGCAAGGGGAGGGCAGTATTTT.